This paragraph reports one T cell receptor (beta chain). Its antigen is not known. The repertoire was sequenced with immunoSEQ multiplex PCR; TCRdb's copy has only in-frame clones and lacks some. The table lists under 70,000 clones, roughly 80% of them singletons, with over 20% in the top ten. This sample was included in a study of T cell responses to AZD1222 COVID-19 vaccine. Study information: Second-dose groups at about 4 or about 12 weeks were pooled.

The CDR3 runs to 15 residues. Germline V gives CDR1 KGHDR, CDR2 SFDVKD. The V and J ends lost 2 bases and 3 bases respectively, with 10 bases between them. Points from the study as a whole: Repertoire samples came only from after the peak T cell response. Among AZD1222 vaccinees, only six or seven were seropositive at baseline.

The sequence was obtained from an adult in good health. The chain employs TRBV24-1 and TRBJ2-1; D is uncertain. The sample here was peripheral blood, taken on day 0 of AZD1222 vaccination. The CDR3 coding sequence is TGTGCCACCAGTGATTCGGACCAGATCTACAATGAGCAGTTCTTC. This sequence encodes CATSDSDQIYNEQFF.